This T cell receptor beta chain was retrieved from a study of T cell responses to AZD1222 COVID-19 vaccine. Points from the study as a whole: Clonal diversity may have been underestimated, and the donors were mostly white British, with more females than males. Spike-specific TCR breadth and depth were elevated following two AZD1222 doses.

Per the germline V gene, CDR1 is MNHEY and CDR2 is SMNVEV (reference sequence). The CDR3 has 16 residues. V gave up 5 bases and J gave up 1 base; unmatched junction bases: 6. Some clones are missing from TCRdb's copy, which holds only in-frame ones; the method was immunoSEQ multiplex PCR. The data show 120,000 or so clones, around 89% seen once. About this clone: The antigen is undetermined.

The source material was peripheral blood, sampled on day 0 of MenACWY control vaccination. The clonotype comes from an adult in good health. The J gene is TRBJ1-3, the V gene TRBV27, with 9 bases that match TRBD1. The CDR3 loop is CASSKDRGFSGNTIYF. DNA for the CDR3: TGTGCCAGCAGTAAGGACAGGGGCTTTTCTGGAAACACCATATATTTT.